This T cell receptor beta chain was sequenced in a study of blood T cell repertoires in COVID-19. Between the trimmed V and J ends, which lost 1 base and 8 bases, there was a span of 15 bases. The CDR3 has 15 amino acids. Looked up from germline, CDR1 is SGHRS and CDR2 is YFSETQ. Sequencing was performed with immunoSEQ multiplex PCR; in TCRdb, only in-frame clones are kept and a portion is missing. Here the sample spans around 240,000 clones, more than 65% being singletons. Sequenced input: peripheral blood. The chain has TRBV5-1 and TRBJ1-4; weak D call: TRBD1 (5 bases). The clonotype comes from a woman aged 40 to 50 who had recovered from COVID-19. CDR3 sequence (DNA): TGCGCCAGCAGCTTGATAGGGGCAGGTAACGAAAAACTGTTTTTT. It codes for CASSLIGAGNEKLFF.